What follows are 16 T cell receptor beta chains derived from one specimen sequenced in a study of cytomegalovirus exposure and HLA in healthy donors. PCR amplification relied on 60 Vbeta primers (plus 13 Jbeta primers). Sequencing was performed with immunoSEQ multiplex PCR; in TCRdb, only in-frame clones are kept and a portion is missing. Of 120,000 to 150,000 clones in the sample, about 72% are singletons; the top ten hold approximately 2%. The sequenced sample consisted of PBMCs. The receptors derive from a man aged 40-49 years in good health and CMV-seronegative.

CDR3 sequence: CASTQGRSNQPQHF. In DNA form, the CDR3 reads TGTGCCAGCACCCAGGGGCGAAGCAATCAGCCCCAGCATTTT. The chain couples TRBV2 to TRBJ1-5, with D possibly matching TRBD1 (6 bases). Trimming shortened V by 7 bases and J by 1 base, and 11 bases separated the two germline ends. Germline lookup yields CDR1 SNHLY and CDR2 FYNNEI. CDR3 size: 14 residues.

This chain connects TRBV20-1 to TRBJ2-1; possibly TRBD2 for D (5 bases). The CDR3 totals 11 residues. Between the trimmed V and J ends, which lost 6 bases and 10 bases, there was a span of 13 bases. Looked up from germline, CDR1 is DFQATT and CDR2 is SNEGSKA (reference sequence). CDR3 bases: TGCAGTGCACACCCGGGGTTGGAGCAGTTCTTC. Protein: CSAHPGLEQFF.

This chain joins TRBV5-1 and TRBJ2-1; D not certain. Per the germline V gene, CDR1 is SGHRS and CDR2 is YFSETQ. The CDR3 runs 16 residues. V gave up 0 bases and J gave up 5 bases, with 15 bases separating them. The CDR3 protein is CASSLADISRDNEQFF. The CDR3 bases are TGCGCCAGCAGCTTGGCCGATATATCTCGGGACAATGAGCAGTTCTTC.

The chain joins TRBV18 to TRBJ1-1; D is possibly TRBD1 (6 bases). This CDR3 is built from 18 residues. Deletions cut 2 bases from V and 0 bases from J, with 19 bases between. Germline lookup yields CDR1 KGHSH and CDR2 LQKENI. CDR3 bases: TGTGCCAGCTCACCAGGGACATCGGGCCAAAGATTGAACACTGAAGCTTTCTTT. Protein product: CASSPGTSGQRLNTEAFF.

V and J are TRBV27 and TRBJ1-2, with 8 bases matching TRBD1. The V and J ends lost 0 bases and 3 bases, in that order; junction bases with no gene match: 3. CDR1 and CDR2 from the germline V gene are MNHEY and SMNVEV (reference sequence). The CDR3 covers 15 residues. The CDR3 sequence is CASSLSRGLDYGYTF. The CDR3 DNA reads as TGTGCCAGCAGTTTATCCAGGGGGCTGGACTATGGCTACACCTTC.

The V call is TRBV5-1, the J call TRBJ1-6; 12 nucleotides line up with TRBD1. This CDR3 has 17 residues. Trimming cost V 0 bases and J 7 bases; bases outside gene matches: 5. Looked up from germline, CDR1 is SGHRS and CDR2 is YFSETQ. The CDR3 here is CASSLVGQGAENSPLHF. The CDR3 coding sequence is TGCGCCAGCAGCTTGGTGGGACAGGGGGCAGAGAATTCACCCCTCCACTTT. Variable domain in full (rest from reference TRBV5-1 and TRBJ1-6): KAGVTQTPRYLIKTRGQQVTLSCSPISGHRSVSWYQQTPGQGLQFLFEYFSETQRNKGNFPGRFSGRQFSNSRSEMNVSTLELGDSALYLCASSLVGQGAENSPLHFGNGTRLTVT.

This chain uses TRBV27 with TRBJ2-1; D may be TRBD1 (6 bases). Germline CDR1 MNHEY, CDR2 SMNVEV (reference sequence). V was trimmed by 3 bases and J by 4 bases, leaving 7 bases between them. The CDR3 extends over 13 amino acids. CDR3 nucleotide sequence: TGTGCCAGCAGTTTCGGACAGTACAATGAGCAGTTCTTC. It encodes CASSFGQYNEQFF.

The chain recombines TRBV7-9 with TRBJ2-7, with a tentative D call TRBD2 (7 bases). Germline V gene data show CDR1 as SEHNR and CDR2 as FQNEAQ (reference sequence). The germline V and J ends were trimmed by 1 base and 6 bases, with 22 bases remaining between them. The CDR3 is 17 amino acids. CDR3 DNA: TGTGCCAGCAGCTTAGTTAGGTGGGGGGGGCCCCCGCGCGAGCAGTACTTC. This codes for CASSLVRWGGPPREQYF.

With respect to this clone: The junction departs from germline at one end; a sequencing error may be responsible. In DNA form, the CDR3 reads TGCGCCAGCAGCAAAGACCACGGACTAGCGGGAGATGGAGAGACCCAGTACTTC. Translating it yields CASSKDHGLAGDGETQYF. This chain connects TRBV4-3 to TRBJ2-5; 13 bases fit TRBD2. Germline CDR1 LGHNA, CDR2 YSLEER. The CDR3 runs 18 residues.

The J gene is TRBJ2-7, the V gene TRBV7-2, with D possibly TRBD1 on 6 matching bases. V dropped 5 bases and J dropped 3 bases, with 20 bases sitting between them. Germline CDR1 reads SGHTA; CDR2 reads FQGNSA. The CDR3 length is 16 residues. The CDR3 sequence is CASSRPLIEGDYEQYF. CDR3 nucleotide sequence: TGTGCCAGCAGCCGCCCCTTAATTGAGGGGGACTACGAGCAGTACTTC.

The V and J genes are TRBV7-9 and TRBJ2-2; 12 bases are shared with TRBD2. V was pared by 5 bases and J by 6 bases, with 7 bases of the junction left unmatched. CDR3 length equals 16 residues. Germline V gene data show CDR1 as SEHNR and CDR2 as FQNEAQ (reference sequence). The CDR3 sequence is CASSKTSGGPAGELFF. The CDR3 DNA reads TGTGCCAGCAGCAAGACTAGCGGGGGCCCCGCCGGGGAGCTGTTTTTT.

The chain uses TRBV7-8 and TRBJ1-5; D is undetermined. Germline CDR1 SGHVS, CDR2 FQNEAQ. The CDR3 sequence is 14 residues long. The V end lost 3 bases, the J end lost 7 bases, and 13 bases lay between the germline ends. CDR3 loop: CASSFVGSRQPQHF. CDR3 bases: TGTGCCAGCAGCTTCGTGGGGAGTCGGCAGCCCCAGCATTTT.

This sequence joins TRBV19 and TRBJ2-3, with D possibly being TRBD2 (6 bases). The CDR3 covers 16 residues. Deletions cut 1 base from V and 4 bases from J, with 15 bases between. Looked up from germline, CDR1 is LNHDA and CDR2 is SQIVND (reference sequence). CDR3 bases: TGTGCCAGTAGTATAGGCGGGGCCACGGGTGCAGATACGCAGTATTTT. It yields the protein CASSIGGATGADTQYF.

This chain links TRBV19 with TRBJ2-5, with a possible D match to TRBD1 (6 bases). This CDR3 comprises 14 residues. Between the trimmed V and J ends, which lost 9 bases and 1 base, there was a span of 15 bases. CDR1 LNHDA and CDR2 SQIVND come from the germline V gene (reference sequence). CDR3 DNA sequence: TGTGCCAGCCGGACCCAACAGGGCCAAGAGACCCAGTACTTC. Protein: CASRTQQGQETQYF.

The rearrangement links TRBV7-2 to TRBJ2-5; D not resolved. The CDR3 totals 15 residues. Trimming stripped 4 bases from V and 5 bases from J, with 17 bases between. Germline V lookup: CDR1 SGHTA, CDR2 FQGNSA. CDR3 sequence reads: CASSYLPVLRETQYF. In DNA form, the CDR3 reads TGTGCCAGCAGCTACTTACCGGTCCTCCGGGAGACCCAGTACTTC.

The V and J genes are TRBV5-8 and TRBJ1-1; 8 bases fit TRBD1. V was clipped by 4 bases and J by 0 bases; unmatched bases: 11. The CDR3 spans 17 residues. Germline values: CDR1 SGHTS, CDR2 YDEGEE. The DNA of the CDR3 is TGTGCCAGCAGCGGATCAGGGGGCCTGATTATGAACACTGAAGCTTTCTTT. Amino acid sequence: CASSGSGGLIMNTEAFF.